The 7 T cell receptor beta chains below all came from one sample that was sequenced in a study of blood T cell repertoires in COVID-19. Only in-frame clones appear in the TCRdb table, and some are missing; sequencing was by immunoSEQ multiplex PCR. This sample has some 46,000 clones, with roughly 87% found just once. Sample: peripheral blood. These TCRs come from a woman aged 55-69 years with acute or convalescent COVID-19.

The rearrangement joins TRBV7-9 to TRBJ1-2, with a tentative D call TRBD1 (5 bases). CDR3 size: 14 residues. Trimming shortened V by 0 bases and J by 4 bases, and 9 bases separated the two germline ends. CDR1 is SEHNR, CDR2 FQNEAQ, per germline (reference sequence). The chain's CDR3 is CASSLAGVGYGYTF. The CDR3, as DNA: TGTGCCAGCAGCTTAGCAGGGGTTGGCTATGGCTACACCTTC.

This rearrangement joins TRBV7-2 to TRBJ1-4; D is undetermined. V was pared by 7 bases and J by 4 bases, with 13 bases between. Germline V CDR1 and CDR2: SGHTA, FQGNSA. This CDR3 has 14 amino acids. CDR3 coding DNA: TGTGCCAGCAAGCTTGGAGGAGGTAATGAAAAACTGTTTTTT. Translating it yields CASKLGGGNEKLFF.

The J gene is TRBJ1-5, the V gene TRBV14; D ambiguous. The germline gives CDR1 SGHDN, CDR2 FVKESK. The germline V and J ends were trimmed by 0 bases and 7 bases, with 10 bases remaining between them. There are 14 residues in the CDR3. The CDR3 coding sequence is TGTGCCAGCAGCCAAGAAGAGTCCCCCCAGCCCCAGCATTTT. It is translated as CASSQEESPQPQHF.

This clone was seen just once. This chain links TRBV18 with TRBJ2-1; D perhaps matches TRBD1 (6 bases). The germline CDR1 and CDR2 sequences are KGHSH and LQKENI. The V end was cut by 3 bases, the J end by 0 bases, with 12 bases between. This CDR3 has 16 residues. The chain's CDR3 is CASSPRTDRSYNEQFF. CDR3 in DNA: TGTGCCAGCTCACCGCGGACAGACCGCTCCTACAATGAGCAGTTCTTC. The variable domain in full, with the rest retrieved from reference TRBV18 and TRBJ2-1, is NAGVMQNPRHLVRRRGQEARLRCSPMKGHSHVYWYRQLPEEGLKFMVYLQKENIIDESGMPKERFSAEFPKEGPSILRIQQVVRGDSAAYFCASSPRTDRSYNEQFFGPGTRLTVL.

This clone was seen more than once but under ten times. This chain links TRBV5-1 with TRBJ1-4; D possibly corresponds to TRBD1 (6 bases). CDR1 SGHRS and CDR2 YFSETQ come from the germline V gene. This CDR3 has 14 amino acids. V lost 4 bases to trimming and J lost 5 bases, with 12 bases between them. CDR3 sequence (DNA): TGCGCCAGCAGCGTCAGGGGTCCGAATGAAAAACTGTTTTTT. It yields the protein CASSVRGPNEKLFF.

The V and J genes are TRBV11-2 and TRBJ1-6; 8 bases agree with TRBD1. The V and J ends lost 8 bases and 12 bases, in that order; junction bases with no gene match: 15. The CDR3 length is 15 residues. CDR1 is SGHAT, CDR2 FQNNGV, per germline. CDR3 sequence: CASAGQGAGRGPLHF. Here the CDR3 DNA reads TGTGCCAGCGCTGGGCAGGGGGCAGGTCGAGGACCCCTCCACTTT.

V gene TRBV19 combines with J gene TRBJ1-2; possible D gene TRBD1, 6 bases. Germline loops: CDR1 LNHDA, CDR2 SQIVND (reference sequence). Deletions cut 4 bases from V and 4 bases from J, with 19 bases between. This CDR3 has 16 residues. CDR3 sequence (DNA): TGTGCCAGTAGTAGGGGGTCGGGGGGCGCTTCCTATGGCTACACCTTC. It is translated as CASSRGSGGASYGYTF.